The 18 T cell receptor beta chains reported below all come from one sample, sequenced in a study of graft-versus-host responses after intestinal transplantation (dated by TCRdb to the early 2020s). The library was obtained by the immunoSEQ multiplex PCR assay. Not all clones reach the TCRdb copy of this immuneACCESS table, which keeps in-frame sequences only. Checked studies attribute under half of the gap to unresolved V genes and leave the rest unexplained. The sample table lists about 9,500 clones, roughly 90% of them with a count of one. The ten largest clones capture roughly 10% of the sample. The sample was PBMCs, taken approximately 240 days after intestinal transplant. These receptors all come from a human patient who received an intestinal transplant, so some T cells may come from the graft donor.

V gene TRBV4-1 combines with J gene TRBJ2-5; 10 positions agree with TRBD2. Trimming removed 3 bases from V and 5 bases from J; junction bases left unmatched: 6. This CDR3 region has 15 residues. Germline CDR1 is MGHRA and CDR2 is YSYEKL. DNA of the CDR3: TGCGCCAGCAGCCAGTTGGGACTAGCGTCGGAGACCCAGTACTTC. It specifies CASSQLGLASETQYF.

The chain employs TRBV14 and TRBJ2-1; D unresolved. The CDR3 is 18 amino acids. Germline V gives CDR1 SGHDN, CDR2 FVKESK. V lost 0 bases and J 4 bases, leaving 19 bases between the germline ends. The CDR3 nucleotides are TGTGCCAGCAGCCAAGAAAGTTTAATAAGTCCCCAATACAATGAGCAGTTCTTC. Its protein product is CASSQESLISPQYNEQFF.

This rearrangement joins TRBV5-6 to TRBJ2-5, with D maybe TRBD1 (6 bases). V was pared by 4 bases and J by 3 bases, with 16 bases between. The CDR3 runs to 15 residues. Germline CDR1 reads SGHDT; CDR2 reads YYEEEE. The CDR3 sequence: CASSTPGQGKETQYF. For the CDR3, the DNA is TGTGCCAGCAGCACGCCCGGCCAGGGGAAAGAGACCCAGTACTTC.

The chain employs TRBV7-9 and TRBJ2-7; D gene uncertain. There are 16 residues in the CDR3. Germline CDR1 is SEHNR and CDR2 is FQNEAQ (reference sequence). With 4 bases removed from V and 0 bases from J, the gap between germline ends came to 16 bases. The CDR3 region has the DNA TGTGCCAGCAGCTCCCCCAGTGAGTCTGACTCCTACGAGCAGTACTTC. Encoded protein: CASSSPSESDSYEQYF.

The chain couples TRBV6-1 to TRBJ2-5; D not resolved. The V end lost 4 bases, the J end lost 8 bases, and 5 bases lay between the germline ends. The CDR3 covers 10 residues. Germline assignment: CDR1 MNHNS and CDR2 SASEGT. Here the CDR3 DNA reads TGTGCCAGCAGTGTGCTCACCCAGTACTTC. Its protein product is CASSVLTQYF.

The genes are TRBV4-1 and TRBJ1-5, with D possibly being TRBD1 (5 bases). The CDR3 extends over 15 amino acids. CDR1 MGHRA and CDR2 YSYEKL come from the germline V gene. V was trimmed by 1 base and J by 7 bases, leaving 14 bases between them. CDR3 residues: CASSQGWGDQQPQHF. CDR3 coding DNA: TGCGCCAGCAGCCAAGGGTGGGGGGATCAACAGCCCCAGCATTTT.

The chain joins TRBV7-9 to TRBJ1-6; 8 bases agree with TRBD1. This CDR3 has 18 amino acids. Germline V CDR1 and CDR2: SEHNR, FQNEAQ (reference sequence). V lost 6 bases to trimming and J lost 1 base; unmatched junction nucleotides: 11. The CDR3 here is CASSLTNRGGSYNSPLHF. The DNA for the CDR3 is TGTGCCAGCAGTCTCACCAACAGGGGGGGGTCCTATAATTCACCCCTCCACTTT.

In its sample, this clone was seen a few times. The rearrangement links TRBV6-1 to TRBJ2-1; 8 nucleotides align to TRBD2. Trimming cost V 1 base and J 3 bases; bases outside gene matches: 2. Germline CDR1 is MNHNS and CDR2 is SASEGT. There are 15 residues in the CDR3. CDR3 DNA: TGTGCCAGCAGTGAAGTTGCGGGAGGCTACAATGAGCAGTTCTTC. Residues: CASSEVAGGYNEQFF.

A note on this clone: In the same sample, other DNA sequences code for this CDR3. The V call is TRBV6-5, the J call TRBJ2-1; 10 bases fit TRBD2. The CDR3 is 16 residues long. Germline V gene sequence: CDR1 MNHEY, CDR2 SVGAGI. J gave up 4 bases and V 0 bases, and 3 bases lay outside the gene matches. The CDR3: CASSYSKLAGYNEQFF. DNA for the CDR3: TGTGCCAGCAGTTACTCGAAACTAGCGGGGTACAATGAGCAGTTCTTC.

The chain couples TRBV7-6 to TRBJ2-2; 7 bases are a match to TRBD2. Germline V gives CDR1 SGHVS, CDR2 FNYEAQ. The CDR3 loop spans 15 amino acids. V shed 5 bases and J 4 bases; nucleotides not matched to a gene: 7. The DNA of the CDR3 is TGTGCCAGCAGCCGACTAGCACTCAGCACCGGGGAGCTGTTTTTT. Residues: CASSRLALSTGELFF.

The J gene is TRBJ2-2, the V gene TRBV5-1, with 7 bases matching TRBD2. V was clipped by 4 bases and J by 0 bases; unmatched bases: 0. This CDR3 region has 14 residues. The V gene's germline CDR1 is SGHRS and CDR2 YFSETQ. CDR3 loop: CASSGLANTGELFF. Written as DNA, the CDR3 is TGCGCCAGCAGCGGACTAGCGAACACCGGGGAGCTGTTTTTT.

The rearrangement joins TRBV27 to TRBJ1-4, with a tentative D call TRBD1 (5 bases). This CDR3 spans 16 amino acids. CDR1 MNHEY and CDR2 SMNVEV come from the germline V gene (reference sequence). V shed 3 bases and J shed 4 bases, with 15 bases lying between them. CDR3: CASSFGRVGVNEKLFF. The DNA of the CDR3 is TGTGCCAGCAGTTTCGGCAGGGTGGGGGTTAATGAAAAACTGTTTTTT.

This sequence joins TRBV7-2 and TRBJ2-5; unclear D gene. Per the germline V gene, CDR1 is SGHTA and CDR2 is FQGNSA. The CDR3 runs 12 residues. V lost 1 base, J lost 5 bases, and 5 bases lay in between. The CDR3 DNA follows: TGTGCCAGCAGCTTAGTGCGGGAGACCCAGTACTTC. Protein product: CASSLVRETQYF.

This clone was counted only a few times. This sequence joins TRBV10-3 and TRBJ2-1, with 10 bases that match TRBD2. The CDR3 is made up of 17 amino acids. Trimming cost V 6 bases and J 5 bases; bases outside gene matches: 13. Per the germline V gene, CDR1 is ENHRY and CDR2 is SYGVKD. CDR3 sequence: CAISPNQGSGRDNEQFF. The DNA of the CDR3 is TGTGCCATCAGCCCAAATCAGGGAAGCGGGAGGGACAATGAGCAGTTCTTC.

The chain employs TRBV7-9 and TRBJ2-2, with 9 nucleotides matching TRBD1. J was trimmed by 1 base and V by 5 bases; bases with no gene match: 5. From germline, CDR1 is SEHNR and CDR2 FQNEAQ (reference sequence). The CDR3 totals 16 residues. CDR3 sequence reads: CASSRPGQGNTGELFF. The CDR3 nucleotides read TGTGCCAGCAGCCGCCCGGGACAGGGGAACACCGGGGAGCTGTTTTTT. Using reference TRBV7-9 and TRBJ2-2 for the parts outside the CDR3, the full variable domain is DTGVSQNPRHKITKRGQNVTFRCDPISEHNRLYWYRQTLGQGPEFLTYFQNEAQLEKSRLLSDRFSAERPKGSFSTLEIQRTEQGDSAMYLCASSRPGQGNTGELFFGEGSRLTVL.

This sequence joins TRBV7-7 and TRBJ1-5, with D possibly being TRBD1 (6 bases). V lost 5 bases and J 0 bases, leaving 20 bases between the germline ends. The CDR3 runs 18 residues. Germline assignment: CDR1 SSHAT and CDR2 FNYEAQ (reference sequence). The CDR3 protein is CASSPLEGGGYSNQPQHF. In DNA, the CDR3 is TGTGCCAGCAGCCCCTTAGAAGGGGGGGGATATAGCAATCAGCCCCAGCATTTT.

The genes are TRBV7-2 and TRBJ1-2, with D perhaps matching TRBD1 (6 bases). V lost 1 base and J 0 bases, leaving 9 bases between the germline ends. The CDR3 is 15 amino acids. CDR1 and CDR2 from the germline V gene are SGHTA and FQGNSA. The CDR3 loop is CASSLEGDSNYGYTF. The CDR3 coding sequence is TGTGCCAGCAGCTTAGAGGGGGATTCTAACTATGGCTACACCTTC. Full variable domain (remainder filled in from reference TRBV7-2 and TRBJ1-2): GAGVSQSPSNKVTEKGKDVELRCDPISGHTALYWYRQSLGQGLEFLIYFQGNSAPDKSGLPSDRFSAERTGGSVSTLTIQRTQQEDSAVYLCASSLEGDSNYGYTFGSGTRLTVV.

This clone was recorded once. The chain couples TRBV10-1 to TRBJ2-3, with D possibly matching TRBD2 (6 bases). Germline loops: CDR1 WNHNN, CDR2 SYGVQD (reference sequence). V was shortened by 6 bases and J by 3 bases, with 16 bases between the two germline ends. The CDR3 has 15 amino acids. The CDR3 sequence is CASSQGGIGTDTQYF. The CDR3 nucleotides are TGCGCCAGCAGCCAGGGCGGGATAGGGACAGATACGCAGTATTTT.